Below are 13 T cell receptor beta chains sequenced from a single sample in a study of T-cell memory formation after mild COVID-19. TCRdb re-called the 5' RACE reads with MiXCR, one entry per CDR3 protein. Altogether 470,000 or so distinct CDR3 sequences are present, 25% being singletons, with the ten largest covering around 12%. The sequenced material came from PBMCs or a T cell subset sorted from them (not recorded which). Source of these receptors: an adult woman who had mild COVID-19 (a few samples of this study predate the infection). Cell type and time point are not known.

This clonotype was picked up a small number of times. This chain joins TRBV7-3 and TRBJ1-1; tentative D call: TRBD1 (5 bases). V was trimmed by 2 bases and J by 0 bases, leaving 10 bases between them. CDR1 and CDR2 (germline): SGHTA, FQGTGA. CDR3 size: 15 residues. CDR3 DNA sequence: TGTGCCAGCAGCTTAGATGGGGGTTTGAACACTGAAGCTTTCTTT. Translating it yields CASSLDGGLNTEAFF.

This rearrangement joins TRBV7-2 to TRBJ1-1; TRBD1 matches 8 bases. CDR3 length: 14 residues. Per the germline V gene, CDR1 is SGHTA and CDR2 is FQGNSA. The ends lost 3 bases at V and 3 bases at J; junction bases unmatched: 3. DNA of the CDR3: TGTGCCAGCAGCTTGCAGACAGGGGACACTGAAGCTTTCTTT. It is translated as CASSLQTGDTEAFF.

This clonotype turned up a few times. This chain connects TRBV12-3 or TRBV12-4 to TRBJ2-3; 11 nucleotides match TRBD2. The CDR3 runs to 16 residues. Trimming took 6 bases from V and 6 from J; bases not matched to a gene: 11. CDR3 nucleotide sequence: TGTGCCAGCAGCCGCGGGCTAGCGGGGGGTCCGGATACGCAGTATTTT. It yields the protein CASSRGLAGGPDTQYF.

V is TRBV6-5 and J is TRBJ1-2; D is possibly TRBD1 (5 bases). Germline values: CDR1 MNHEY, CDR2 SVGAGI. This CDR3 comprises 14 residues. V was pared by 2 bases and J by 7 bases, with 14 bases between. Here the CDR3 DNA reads TGTGCCAGCAGTTACGGTCCCCGGGACGGTGGCTACACCTTC. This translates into CASSYGPRDGGYTF.

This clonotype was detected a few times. The CDR3 is CSGRTTDTQYF. CDR3 in DNA: TGCAGTGGCCGGACCACAGATACGCAGTATTTT. V and J are TRBV20-1 and TRBJ2-3; D not resolved. V lost 7 bases and J 2 bases, leaving 7 bases between the germline ends. Germline assignment: CDR1 DFQATT and CDR2 SNEGSKA (reference sequence). CDR3 length: 11 residues.

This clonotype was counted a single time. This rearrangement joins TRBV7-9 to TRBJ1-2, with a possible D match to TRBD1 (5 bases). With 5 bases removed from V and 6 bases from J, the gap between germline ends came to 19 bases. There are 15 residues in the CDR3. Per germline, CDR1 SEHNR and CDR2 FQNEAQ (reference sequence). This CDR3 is CASSAQQAPRDGYTF. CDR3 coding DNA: TGTGCCAGCAGCGCTCAACAGGCCCCGAGGGATGGCTACACCTTC.

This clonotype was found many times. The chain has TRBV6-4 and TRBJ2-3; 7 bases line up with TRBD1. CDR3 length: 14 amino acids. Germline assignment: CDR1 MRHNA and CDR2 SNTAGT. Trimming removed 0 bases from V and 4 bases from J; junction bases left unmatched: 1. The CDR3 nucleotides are TGTGCCAGCAGTGACTCGACAGGGCCAGATACGCAGTATTTT. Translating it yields CASSDSTGPDTQYF.

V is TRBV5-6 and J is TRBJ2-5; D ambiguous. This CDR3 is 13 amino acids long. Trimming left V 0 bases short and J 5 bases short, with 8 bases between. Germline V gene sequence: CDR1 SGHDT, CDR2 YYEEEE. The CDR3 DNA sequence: TGTGCCAGCAGCTTGGTATCCGCGGAGACCCAGTACTTC. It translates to CASSLVSAETQYF. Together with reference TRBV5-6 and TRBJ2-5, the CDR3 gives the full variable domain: DAGVTQSPTHLIKTRGQQVTLRCSPKSGHDTVSWYQQALGQGPQFIFQYYEEEERQRGNFPDRFSGHQFPNYSSELNVNALLLGDSALYLCASSLVSAETQYFGPGTRLLVL.

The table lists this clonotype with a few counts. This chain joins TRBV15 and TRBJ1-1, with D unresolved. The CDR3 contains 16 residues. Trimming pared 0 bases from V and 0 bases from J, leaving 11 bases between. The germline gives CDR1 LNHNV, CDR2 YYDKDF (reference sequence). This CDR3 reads CATSRDQVPMNTEAFF. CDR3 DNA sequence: TGTGCCACCAGCAGAGATCAGGTACCAATGAACACTGAAGCTTTCTTT. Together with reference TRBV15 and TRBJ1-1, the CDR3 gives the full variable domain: DAMVIQNPRYQVTQFGKPVTLSCSQTLNHNVMYWYQQKSSQAPKLLFHYYDKDFNNEADTPDNFQSRRPNTSFCFLDIRSPGLGDTAMYLCATSRDQVPMNTEAFFGQGTRLTVV.

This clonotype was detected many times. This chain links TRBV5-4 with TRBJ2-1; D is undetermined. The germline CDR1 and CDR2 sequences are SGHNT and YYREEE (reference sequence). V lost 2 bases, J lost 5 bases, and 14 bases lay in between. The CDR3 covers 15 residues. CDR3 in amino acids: CASSFRNEGHNEQFF. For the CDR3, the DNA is TGTGCCAGCAGCTTTCGCAACGAAGGACACAATGAGCAGTTCTTC.

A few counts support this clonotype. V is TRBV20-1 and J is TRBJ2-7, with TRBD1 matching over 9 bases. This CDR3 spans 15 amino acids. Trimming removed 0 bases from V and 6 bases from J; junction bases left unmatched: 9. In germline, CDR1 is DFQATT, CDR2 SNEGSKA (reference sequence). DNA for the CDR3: TGCAGTGCTAGAGACACGACAGGGGGAACTTTCGAGCAGTACTTC. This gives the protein CSARDTTGGTFEQYF.

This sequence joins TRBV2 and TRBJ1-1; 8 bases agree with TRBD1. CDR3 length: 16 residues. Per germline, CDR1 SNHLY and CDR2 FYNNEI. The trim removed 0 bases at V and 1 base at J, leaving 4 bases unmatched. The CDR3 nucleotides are TGTGCCAGCAGTGAAGCCGGACAGGGAAGGAACACTGAAGCTTTCTTT. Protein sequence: CASSEAGQGRNTEAFF.

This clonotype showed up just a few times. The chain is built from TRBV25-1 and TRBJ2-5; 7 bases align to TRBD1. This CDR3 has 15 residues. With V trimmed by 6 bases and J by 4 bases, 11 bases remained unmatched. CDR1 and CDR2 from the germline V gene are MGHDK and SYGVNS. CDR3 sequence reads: CASSAYDRVGETQYF. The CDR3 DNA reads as TGTGCCAGCAGCGCCTATGACAGGGTCGGAGAGACCCAGTACTTC.